Listed here are 18 T cell receptor beta chains from one sample, sequenced in a study of siplizumab effects on memory and regulatory T cells. Data came from immunoSEQ multiplex PCR; TCRdb stores just in-frame clones and leaves some out. Of some 41,000 clones listed, around 92% are singletons. Sample: naive CD4+ T cells sorted from blood. The receptors originated from a human donor in good health.

This chain links TRBV5-6 with TRBJ2-7; no firm D call. Per germline, CDR1 SGHDT and CDR2 YYEEEE. The CDR3 runs to 15 residues. Trimming took off 4 bases at V and 3 bases at J, with 17 bases between the two ends. In DNA, the CDR3 is TGTGCCAGCAGCCCAGACGGTGGAATCTTCTACGAGCAGTACTTC. This translates into CASSPDGGIFYEQYF.

The rearrangement uses TRBV7-9 and TRBJ1-2; 8 bases map to TRBD1. There are 13 residues in the CDR3. The ends lost 5 bases at V and 4 bases at J; junction bases unmatched: 3. CDR1 is SEHNR, CDR2 FQNEAQ, per germline (reference sequence). The CDR3 DNA follows: TGTGCCAGCAGCCGGACAGGGTGCTATGGCTACACCTTC. This translates into CASSRTGCYGYTF.

The rearrangement joins TRBV7-7 to TRBJ1-5; D is unclear. V lost 1 base and J 7 bases, leaving 8 bases between the germline ends. The germline gives CDR1 SSHAT, CDR2 FNYEAQ (reference sequence). The CDR3 covers 13 residues. CDR3 DNA: TGTGCCAGCAGCTTAGATAGGACCCAGCCCCAGCATTTT. It translates to CASSLDRTQPQHF.

The chain has TRBV10-3 and TRBJ1-1; unclear D gene. The CDR3 is made up of 13 amino acids. In germline, CDR1 is ENHRY, CDR2 SYGVKD. V lost 4 bases to trimming and J lost 4 bases, with 10 bases between them. The CDR3 protein is CAISVLGGTEAFF. CDR3 sequence (DNA): TGTGCCATCAGTGTGCTTGGAGGCACTGAAGCTTTCTTT.

The chain combines TRBV2 with TRBJ1-1, with D hard to call. The V gene lost 4 bases and the J gene lost 3 bases, with 15 bases spanning the gap. CDR1 is SNHLY, CDR2 FYNNEI, per germline. CDR3 length: 15 residues. DNA of the CDR3: TGTGCCAGCAGTGTTAGGGCGGAGAGGGACACTGAAGCTTTCTTT. It specifies CASSVRAERDTEAFF.

The rearrangement joins TRBV5-1 to TRBJ1-1; no firm D call. The CDR3 consists of 15 residues. CDR1 is SGHRS, CDR2 YFSETQ, per germline. V shed 0 bases and J shed 3 bases, with 12 bases lying between them. The CDR3 DNA sequence: TGCGCCAGCAGCTTGGTCGAGGGAGGCTACACTGAAGCTTTCTTT. Translating gives CASSLVEGGYTEAFF.

The V gene is TRBV27, the J gene TRBJ1-2; the D is unclear. Trimming stripped 0 bases from V and 5 bases from J, with 4 bases between. This CDR3 comprises 12 residues. The germline V gene has CDR1 MNHEY and CDR2 SMNVEV (reference sequence). The CDR3 reads CASSLSGYGYTF. DNA for the CDR3: TGTGCCAGCAGTTTATCGGGTTATGGCTACACCTTC.

The gene calls are TRBV30 and TRBJ1-4; no definite D call. Trimming pared 2 bases from V and 3 bases from J, leaving 13 bases between. Germline values: CDR1 GTSNPN, CDR2 SVGIG (reference sequence). CDR3 length equals 15 residues. DNA for the CDR3: TGTGCCTGGAGTAACCAAGGTTTGGCTAATGAAAAACTGTTTTTT. Residues: CAWSNQGLANEKLFF.

The chain is built from TRBV9 and TRBJ1-1; D call uncertain. V was shortened by 0 bases and J by 1 base, with 7 bases between the two germline ends. The V gene's germline CDR1 is SGDLS and CDR2 YYNGEE. The CDR3 runs 14 residues. In nucleotides, the CDR3 is TGTGCCAGCAGCGTAGTTCCGGCGAACACTGAAGCTTTCTTT. This gives the protein CASSVVPANTEAFF.

The rearrangement joins TRBV5-1 to TRBJ2-1, with 11 bases matching TRBD2. Germline V lookup: CDR1 SGHRS, CDR2 YFSETQ. With 4 bases clipped from V and 6 bases from J, the junction kept 6 bases outside the gene matches. CDR3 length: 15 amino acids. The CDR3 is CASSKLAGESNEQFF. Written as DNA, the CDR3 is TGCGCCAGCAGCAAACTAGCGGGAGAATCCAATGAGCAGTTCTTC.

Only one count was recorded for this clone. The rearrangement joins TRBV6-5 to TRBJ1-2; 7 bases are a match to TRBD1. The germline gives CDR1 MNHEY, CDR2 SVGAGI. Unmatched junction bases numbered 4, after V lost 2 bases and J lost 4 bases. The CDR3 consists of 14 residues. CDR3 sequence reads: CASSYGGQTYGYTF. CDR3 in DNA: TGTGCCAGCAGTTACGGGGGACAGACCTATGGCTACACCTTC.

The rearrangement uses TRBV7-7 and TRBJ2-5; 8 bases map to TRBD2. CDR1 is SSHAT and CDR2 is FNYEAQ in the germline V gene (reference sequence). The CDR3 contains 14 residues. J was trimmed by 1 base and V by 5 bases; bases with no gene match: 3. CDR3: CASSPGGGQETQYF. The DNA of the CDR3 is TGTGCCAGCAGCCCCGGGGGGGGCCAAGAGACCCAGTACTTC.

The genes are TRBV15 and TRBJ2-7; 12 bases agree with TRBD2. CDR3 length equals 18 residues. V trimming: 0 bases; J trimming: 0 bases; junction bases outside the gene matches: 6. Germline V gives CDR1 LNHNV, CDR2 YYDKDF (reference sequence). In DNA, the CDR3 is TGTGCCACCAGCAGAGATAAGGGACTAGCGGGCTTCTCCTACGAGCAGTACTTC. Amino acid sequence: CATSRDKGLAGFSYEQYF.

This clone was picked up a small number of times. This chain joins TRBV19 and TRBJ2-1; 9 positions agree with TRBD2. This CDR3 comprises 16 residues. Germline V gene sequence: CDR1 LNHDA, CDR2 SQIVND (reference sequence). V lost 4 bases, J lost 4 bases, and 8 bases stayed unmatched. The CDR3 sequence is CASSSSGRVGYNEQFF. The CDR3 bases are TGTGCCAGTAGTAGTAGCGGGAGAGTCGGTTACAATGAGCAGTTCTTC.

This clone was detected a few times. The rearrangement links TRBV4-1 to TRBJ1-1; 7 positions agree with TRBD1. Germline loops: CDR1 MGHRA, CDR2 YSYEKL. This CDR3 contains 15 residues. The ends lost 3 bases at V and 1 base at J; junction bases unmatched: 5. In nucleotides, the CDR3 is TGCGCCAGCAGCCACCCCAGGGGGGGGAACACTGAAGCTTTCTTT. Translation gives CASSHPRGGNTEAFF.

This rearrangement joins TRBV29-1 to TRBJ1-2; weak D call: TRBD1 (6 bases). Trimming took 8 bases from V and 8 from J, leaving 21 bases between them. The CDR3 is 13 residues long. CDR1 and CDR2 from the germline V gene are SQVTM and ANQGSEA. The CDR3 nucleotides are TGCAGCCCCTCGGGACATAATAATGAGGGCTACACCTTC. This gives the protein CSPSGHNNEGYTF.

The CDR3 sequence: CASAQGASTDTQYF. The CDR3 DNA follows: TGCGCCAGCGCCCAGGGGGCTAGCACAGATACGCAGTATTTT. The J gene is TRBJ2-3, the V gene TRBV5-1; 8 nucleotides line up with TRBD1. The CDR3 length is 14 residues. V dropped 7 bases and J dropped 0; count of bases not matched to a gene: 4. Germline V gene lookup returns CDR1 SGHRS and CDR2 YFSETQ.

CDR3 DNA sequence: TGTGCCAGCAGCGATAGCGACGAGCAGTACTTC. It is translated as CASSDSDEQYF. The chain couples TRBV7-9 to TRBJ2-7; possible D gene TRBD2, 5 bases. Germline V lookup: CDR1 SEHNR, CDR2 FQNEAQ (reference sequence). CDR3 length: 11 amino acids. V was clipped by 5 bases and J by 5 bases, with 7 bases between them. Based on the CDR3 plus reference TRBV7-9 and TRBJ2-7, the full variable domain is DTGVSQNPRHKITKRGQNVTFRCDPISEHNRLYWYRQTLGQGPEFLTYFQNEAQLEKSRLLSDRFSAERPKGSFSTLEIQRTEQGDSAMYLCASSDSDEQYFGPGTRLTVT.